The 2 T cell receptor beta chains given below trace back to one sample, sequenced in a study of cytomegalovirus exposure and HLA in healthy donors. Primers for the PCR totalled 60 Vbeta and 13 Jbeta. The assay was immunoSEQ multiplex PCR, and TCRdb's table has in-frame clones only and misses some. Seen here are 150,000 or so clones, about 72% observed once, and the top ten hold approximately 2.1%. Sequencing used PBMCs. These receptors all stem from a man aged 45-60 years in good health and CMV-seropositive.

The chain joins TRBV2 to TRBJ1-1; D may be TRBD1 (5 bases). In germline, CDR1 is SNHLY, CDR2 FYNNEI. The CDR3 extends over 13 amino acids. V lost 8 bases, J lost 10 bases, and 20 bases lay in between. The CDR3, as DNA: TGTGCCAGCGGACGACGTTTAGGGGCGCGAGCTTTCTTT. It is translated as CASGRRLGARAFF.

With regard to this clone: Sequence at one end of the junction differs from germline and may be a read error. The chain joins TRBV5-5 to TRBJ1-2; 7 bases fit TRBD1. CDR3 size: 13 residues. Per the germline V gene, CDR1 is SGHKS and CDR2 is YYEKEE (reference sequence). This CDR3 reads CASNQGVQDGYSF. CDR3 in DNA: TGTGCCAGCAACCAGGGGGTTCAGGATGGCTACTCCTTC.